Sequencing of this TCR beta chain was carried out in a study of cytomegalovirus exposure and HLA in healthy donors (dated by TCRdb to about 2017). Regarding the complete study: An earlier analysis of approximately 590 of the donors reported about 290 Gb of sequence data and around 120 million unique TCR beta sequences from 150 million to 200 million T cells. Roughly 300 gigabases of sequencing data and tens of millions of unique TCR sequences were included in an early release covering around 650 HLA-typed donors. Several DR-DQ haplotypes were treated as single units for association and clustering because of strong linkage in the cohort. Class I and class II HLA loci were covered by the typing at four-digit resolution. In addition to the first cohort of around 670 subjects, a separate validation cohort of approximately 120 different subjects was used. Every discovery cohort repertoire had been produced on one sequencing platform. High-throughput TCR immunosequencing, statistical association of individual TCRs with disease status, and machine learning were combined to predict cytomegalovirus infection status. The study profiled the T cell repertoires of approximately 700 subjects by immunosequencing and related them to cytomegalovirus serostatus. In the later analysis, no new phenotypic data were used to find candidate immune exposures; instead, reliance was placed on TCR beta sequences and their occurrence across donors. Among several hundred genotyped donors of the cohort, an average of roughly 230,000 unique TCR beta nucleotide sequences was sequenced per donor, of which 15% to 20% were non-productive. Donor age, sex, ethnicity and CMV serostatus were collected together with the repertoire data. Typing coverage differed by locus: A, B, C, DRB1 and DQB1 were typed in roughly 620-630 donors, DQA1 in about 500, DPA1 in some 600, and DPB1 in just under 480. The study aimed to test whether cataloging public T cell receptors could reveal signatures of past pathogen exposure. A later genetic analysis used genome-wide SNP genotypes for about 65% of the 666 donors, treating that subset as a discovery cohort. In an earlier analysis of 587 of the donors, high-throughput TCR beta sequencing was used to judge whether each TCR beta V gene segment behaved as functional or pseudogenic. The genetic ancestry cluster associated with self-reported Caucasian donors included 80% to 90% of the roughly 360 genotyped donors. A later analysis re-analyzed previously published TCR beta repertoires from 660 or so donors and added high-resolution HLA genotyping to study TCR occurrence patterns.

The research as a whole found: HLA typing was unavailable for some donors at each locus, so association tests used only the typed subset. Roughly 17 rarely observed V segments, including chromosome 9 orphons, were excluded from the earlier analysis of some 590 of the donors because counts were too low. A further reported finding was that TCR beta sequences accurately predicted the HLA-A and HLA-B alleles for most subjects in the first cohort. The classifier was reported to diagnose cytomegalovirus status with high specificity and sensitivity in both the original and validation cohorts. In this cohort, only TCR beta chains were sequenced, and detectable features were limited by the absence of alpha or paired-chain data. A cluster of highly shared sequence variants was judged likely to represent a technical artifact of the sequencing pipeline. Several of the top co-occurrence clusters appeared to be linked to parvovirus B19, influenza, CMV and Epstein-Barr virus, according to a later analysis. The authors suggested that the approach could potentially be generalized to other disease states and immunological phenotypes. The study gave a list of about 160 TCR beta chains associated with cytomegalovirus. An association between a missense DCLRE1C variant and V-gene and J-gene trimming of TCR beta chains was found in a later genetic analysis and replicated in an independent cohort. According to a later genetic analysis, donors in an Asian-associated ancestry cluster had fewer N-insertions in productive TCRs than the roughly 670-donor mean. Across donors, most TCR sequences were observed very rarely, whereas some public TCRs were present in many individuals. In an earlier analysis of about 600 of the donors, most TCR beta V segments appeared in productive rearrangements about 87% or about 30% of the time, broadly matching IMGT annotations. Roughly uniform sequencing depth across donors was assumed in presence/absence analyses, although this assumption may not hold. In a later analysis, HLA-associated TCR beta chains were found to be more clonally expanded and to have lower generation probabilities than equally common non-associated chains. Strong co-occurrence of HLA alleles, especially DR and DQ, made assigning TCR associations to individual alleles difficult. Three of the identified cytomegalovirus-associated TCR beta chains were confirmed in vitro to be specific for cytomegalovirus antigens. A later analysis found that most CMV-associated TCR beta chains appeared HLA-restricted, with HLA associations seemingly driven largely by CMV exposure. According to a later analysis, TCR association rates differed among HLA loci, with DRB1 alleles showing the most associated TCRs and HLA-C alleles showing the fewest. Immune exposure information for the cohort was limited to CMV serostatus. Correlated functional status among segregating V segments might be attributable to linkage disequilibrium, but an unknown experimental factor could not be ruled out. At a false discovery rate of 0.05, a later analysis linked 16,000 or so TCR beta sequences to specific HLA alleles.

The cohort comprised 670 or so healthy bone marrow donors. At the time of sampling, every cohort member was nominally healthy, though immune exposures that went unrecorded were likely present. The donor tested CMV seronegative and was one of the 352 seronegative cohort members. Every donor gave a peripheral blood sample, and the peripheral blood mononuclear cells from that sample were used for TCR beta sequencing. The Qiagen DNeasy Blood Extraction Kit was used to extract genomic DNA from the blood cell samples. Concerning this clone: This receptor's antigen is unknown. Qualities for individual bases were not recorded, and no much larger clone is one base off.

To prepare the library, the immunoSEQ multiplex PCR assay was applied. For the multiplex PCR, a mixture combining 60 forward primers for TCR Vbeta segments and 13 reverse primers for TCR Jbeta segments was used. Amplification of the CDR3 region of rearranged TCR beta genes was performed with a multiplex PCR assay on genomic DNA. On the Illumina HiSeq System, the amplified TCR beta libraries were sequenced as 87-base-pair reads. The paper's data handling went like this. A later analysis tallied 75 million to 95 million unique TCR beta chains across the 666 repertoires, and around 10 million of those chains were shared by two or more donors. A nearest-neighbor algorithm error-corrected the raw reads and collapsed the reads into unique sequences, merging closely related sequences to remove PCR and sequencing errors. Alignment of CDR3 sequences to IMGT reference sequences was used to assign V, D and J gene segments. For a sequence to be retained, a match of at least six nucleotides was required to both a V gene segment and a J gene segment. Rearrangements were called productive when the CDR3 lacked stop codons and stayed in frame with V and J; all others were non-productive. Following IMGT convention, CDR3 was defined as the stretch from the second conserved V-encoded cysteine up to the conserved J-encoded phenylalanine. Sequences without an unambiguous match to a single V gene segment were excluded from the earlier analysis of 450 to 750 of the donors. In an earlier analysis of a few hundred of the donors, V segments were called functional above 56.7% productive rearrangements and were called segregating when the between-donor standard deviation exceeded 5%. To diagnose cytomegalovirus status from the catalog of TCR beta chain sequences, a statistical classification framework was built. In a later analysis, V and J genes were assigned by comparing TCR nucleotide sequences against IMGT/GENE-DB human TR gene sequences. In a later analysis, CDR3 sequences and most-parsimonious VDJ recombination scenarios were assigned using the TCRdist pipeline. In a later analysis, each TCR beta chain was defined by its CDR3 amino acid sequence together with its V-gene family, and reads without a unique V-gene family were excluded. A later analysis removed over 500 highly shared, low-generation-probability nucleotide sequences to deal with suspected cross-contamination and a sequencing artifact. In a later analysis, a clonal expansion index for each public chain was calculated from normalized within-repertoire ranks of inferred template counts. A later analysis computed generation probabilities with a VDJ recombination model fitted to out-of-frame rearrangements, and checked the results against IGoR. A later analysis scored TCR-TCR, TCR-HLA and TCR-CMV co-occurrence with hypergeometric tests, applying a repertoire-size bias correction to TCR pairs. To estimate false discovery rates, a later analysis permuted the HLA or CMV assignments 20 times. A later analysis grouped co-occurring TCRs with DBSCAN, adding TCRdist sequence similarity when clustering within HLA-allele-positive subsets. Repertoires with fewer than 30,000 or more than 120,000 public chains, plus five repertoires with anomalous nucleotide sharing, were excluded from co-occurrence clustering. This immuneACCESS table, as held by TCRdb, lists in-frame sequences with V and J called but not all clones. Of the missing ones, under half trace to an unresolved V gene in checked studies; the others have no known cause. V, J and clone size were drawn from that table, and D and trimming were deduced from the DNA. For this sample there are 250,000 to 350,000 clones; 65% to 85% appear just once. The ten largest make up under 3% of the sample.

The source is a female donor in good health and CMV-seronegative. Sequencing was carried out using PBMCs.

The nucleotide sequence is given as TGTGCCAGCAGCTTTGCTAGCGGGAGAACAGATACGCAGTATTTT. Its coded protein is CASSFASGRTDTQYF. The V and J segments used are TRBV5-4 and TRBJ2-3; TRBD2 fits 10 bases in the junction. Sequences SGHNT (CDR1) and YYREEE (CDR2) are obtained from the germline V gene (reference sequence). From cysteine to phenylalanine, the CDR3 is 15 amino acids long. Just CDR3 DNA is preserved here, 45 bases in frame from base 1. Trimming leaves V shorter by 2 bases and J shorter by 3 bases, with the junction holding 3 bases beyond the gene matches.